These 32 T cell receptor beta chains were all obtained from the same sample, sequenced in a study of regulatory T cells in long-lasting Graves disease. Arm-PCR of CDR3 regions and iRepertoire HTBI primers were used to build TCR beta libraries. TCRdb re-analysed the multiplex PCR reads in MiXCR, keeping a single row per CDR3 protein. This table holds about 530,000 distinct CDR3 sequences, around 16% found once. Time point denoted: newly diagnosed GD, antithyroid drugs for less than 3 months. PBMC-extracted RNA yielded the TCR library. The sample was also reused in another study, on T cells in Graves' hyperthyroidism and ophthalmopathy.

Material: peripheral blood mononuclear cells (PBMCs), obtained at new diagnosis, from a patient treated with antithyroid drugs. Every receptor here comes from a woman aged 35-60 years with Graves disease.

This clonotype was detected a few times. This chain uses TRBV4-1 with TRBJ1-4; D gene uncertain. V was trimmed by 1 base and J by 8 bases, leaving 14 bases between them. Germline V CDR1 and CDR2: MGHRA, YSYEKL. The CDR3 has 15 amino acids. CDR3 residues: CASSQGSQVEEKLFF. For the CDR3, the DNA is TGCGCCAGCAGCCAAGGGTCCCAGGTGGAGGAAAAACTGTTTTTT.

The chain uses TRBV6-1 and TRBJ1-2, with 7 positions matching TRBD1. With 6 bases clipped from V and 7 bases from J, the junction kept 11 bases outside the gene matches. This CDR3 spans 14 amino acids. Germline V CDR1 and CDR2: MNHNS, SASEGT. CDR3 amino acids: CASSKRDSRCGYTF. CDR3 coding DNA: TGTGCCAGCAGCAAGCGGGACAGCCGCTGTGGCTACACCTTC.

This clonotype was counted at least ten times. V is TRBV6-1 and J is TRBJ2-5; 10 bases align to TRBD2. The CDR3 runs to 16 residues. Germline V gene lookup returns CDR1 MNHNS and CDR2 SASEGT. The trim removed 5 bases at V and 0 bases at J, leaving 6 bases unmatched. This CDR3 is CASSRGLAEYQETQYF. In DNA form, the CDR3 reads TGTGCCAGCAGTCGCGGACTAGCGGAGTACCAAGAGACCCAGTACTTC.

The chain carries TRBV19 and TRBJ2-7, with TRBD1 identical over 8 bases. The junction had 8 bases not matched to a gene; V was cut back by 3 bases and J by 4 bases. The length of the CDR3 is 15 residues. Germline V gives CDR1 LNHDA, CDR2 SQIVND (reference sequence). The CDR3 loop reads CASSIRRRDRYEQYF. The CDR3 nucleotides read TGTGCCAGTAGTATTAGGAGGCGGGACAGGTACGAGCAGTACTTC.

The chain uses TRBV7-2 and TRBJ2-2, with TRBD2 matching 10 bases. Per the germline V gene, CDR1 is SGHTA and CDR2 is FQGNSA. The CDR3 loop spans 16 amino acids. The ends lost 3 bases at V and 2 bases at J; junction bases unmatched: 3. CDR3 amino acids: CASSFTSGVNTGELFF. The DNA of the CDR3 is TGTGCCAGCAGCTTTACTAGCGGGGTCAACACCGGGGAGCTGTTTTTT.

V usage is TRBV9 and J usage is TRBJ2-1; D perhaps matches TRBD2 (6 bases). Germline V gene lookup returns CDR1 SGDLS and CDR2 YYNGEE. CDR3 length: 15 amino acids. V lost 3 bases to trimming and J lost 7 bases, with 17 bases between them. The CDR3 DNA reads TGTGCCAGCAGCGGGGCGGGACTCACATGGAATGAGCAGTTCTTC. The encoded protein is CASSGAGLTWNEQFF. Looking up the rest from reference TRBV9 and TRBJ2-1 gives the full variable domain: DSGVTQTPKHLITATGQRVTLRCSPRSGDLSVYWYQQSLDQGLQFLIQYYNGEERAKGNILERFSAQQFPDLHSELNLSSLELGDSALYFCASSGAGLTWNEQFFGPGTRLTVL.

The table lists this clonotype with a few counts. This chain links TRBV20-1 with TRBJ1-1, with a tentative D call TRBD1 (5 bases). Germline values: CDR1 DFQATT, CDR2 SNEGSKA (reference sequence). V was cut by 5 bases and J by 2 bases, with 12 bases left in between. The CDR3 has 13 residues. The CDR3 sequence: CSAQLDSNTEAFF. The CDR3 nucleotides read TGCAGTGCTCAATTAGACAGTAACACTGAAGCTTTCTTT.

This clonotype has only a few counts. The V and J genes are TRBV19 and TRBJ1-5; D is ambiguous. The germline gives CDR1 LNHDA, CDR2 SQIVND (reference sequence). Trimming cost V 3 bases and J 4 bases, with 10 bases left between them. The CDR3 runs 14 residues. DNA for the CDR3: TGTGCCAGTAGTATTACGGGTAATAATCAGCCCCAGCATTTT. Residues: CASSITGNNQPQHF.

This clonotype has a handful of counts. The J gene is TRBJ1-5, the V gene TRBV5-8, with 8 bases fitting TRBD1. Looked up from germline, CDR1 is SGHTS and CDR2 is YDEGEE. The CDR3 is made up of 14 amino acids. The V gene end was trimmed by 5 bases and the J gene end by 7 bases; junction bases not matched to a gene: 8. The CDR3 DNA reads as TGTGCCAGCAGATCTCGGGCAGGGGGCCAGCCCCAGCATTTT. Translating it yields CASRSRAGGQPQHF. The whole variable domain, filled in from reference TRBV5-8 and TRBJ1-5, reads EAGVTQSPTHLIKTRGQQATLRCSPISGHTSVYWYQQALGLGLQFLLWYDEGEERNRGNFPPRFSGRQFPNYSSELNVNALELEDSALYLCASRSRAGGQPQHFGDGTRLSIL.

The CDR3 bases are TGTGCCAGCAGTGCGGATGTGGGACTTTATGGCTACACCTTC. This codes for CASSADVGLYGYTF. The chain joins TRBV5-4 to TRBJ1-2, with D perhaps matching TRBD1 (5 bases). The CDR3 spans 14 residues. Germline V gene lookup returns CDR1 SGHNT and CDR2 YYREEE (reference sequence). V shed 5 bases and J shed 5 bases, with 16 bases lying between them.

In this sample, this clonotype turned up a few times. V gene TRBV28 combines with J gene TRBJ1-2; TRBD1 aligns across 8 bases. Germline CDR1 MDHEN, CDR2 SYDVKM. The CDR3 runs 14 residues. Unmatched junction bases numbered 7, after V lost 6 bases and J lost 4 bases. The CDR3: CASSYDRGLYGYTF. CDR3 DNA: TGTGCCAGCAGCTATGACAGGGGCCTCTATGGCTACACCTTC.

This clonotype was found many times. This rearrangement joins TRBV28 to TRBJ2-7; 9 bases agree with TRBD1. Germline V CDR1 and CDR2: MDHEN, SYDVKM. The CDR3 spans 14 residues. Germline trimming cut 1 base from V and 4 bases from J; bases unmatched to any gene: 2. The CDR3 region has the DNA TGTGCCAGCAGTTTATCGGACAGGGGTTACGAGCAGTACTTC. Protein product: CASSLSDRGYEQYF.

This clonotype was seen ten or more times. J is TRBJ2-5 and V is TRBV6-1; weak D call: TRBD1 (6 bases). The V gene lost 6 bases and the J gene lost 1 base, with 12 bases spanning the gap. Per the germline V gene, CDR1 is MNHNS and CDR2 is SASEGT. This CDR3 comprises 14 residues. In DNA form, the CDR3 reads TGTGCCAGCAGCCAAGACAGGCTCCAAGAGACCCAGTACTTC. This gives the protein CASSQDRLQETQYF.

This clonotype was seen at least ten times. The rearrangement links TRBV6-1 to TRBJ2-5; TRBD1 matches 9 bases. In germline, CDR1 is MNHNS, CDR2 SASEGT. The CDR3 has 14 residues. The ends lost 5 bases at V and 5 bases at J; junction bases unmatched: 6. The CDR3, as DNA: TGTGCCAGCAGTCAGGACAGGGGTGGGGAGACCCAGTACTTC. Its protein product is CASSQDRGGETQYF.

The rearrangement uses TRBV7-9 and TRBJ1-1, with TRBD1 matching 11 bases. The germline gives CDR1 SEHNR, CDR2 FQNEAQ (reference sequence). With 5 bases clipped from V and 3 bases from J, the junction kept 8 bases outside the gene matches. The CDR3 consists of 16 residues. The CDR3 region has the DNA TGTGCCAGCAGCCCCCCCGGACAGGGGGCAGACACTGAAGCTTTCTTT. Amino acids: CASSPPGQGADTEAFF.

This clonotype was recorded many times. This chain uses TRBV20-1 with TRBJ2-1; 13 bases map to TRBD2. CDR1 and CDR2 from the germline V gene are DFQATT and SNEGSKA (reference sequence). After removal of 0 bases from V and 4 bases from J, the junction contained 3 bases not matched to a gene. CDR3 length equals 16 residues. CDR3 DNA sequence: TGCAGTGCTAGAGACACTAGCGGGGGGGGTTACAATGAGCAGTTCTTC. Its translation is CSARDTSGGGYNEQFF.

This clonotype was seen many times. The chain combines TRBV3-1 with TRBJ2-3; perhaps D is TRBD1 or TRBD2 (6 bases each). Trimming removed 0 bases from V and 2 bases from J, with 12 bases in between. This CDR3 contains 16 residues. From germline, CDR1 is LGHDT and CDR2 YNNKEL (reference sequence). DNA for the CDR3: TGTGCCAGCAGCCAAGATATGGGGGGCCCCACAGATACGCAGTATTTT. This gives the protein CASSQDMGGPTDTQYF.

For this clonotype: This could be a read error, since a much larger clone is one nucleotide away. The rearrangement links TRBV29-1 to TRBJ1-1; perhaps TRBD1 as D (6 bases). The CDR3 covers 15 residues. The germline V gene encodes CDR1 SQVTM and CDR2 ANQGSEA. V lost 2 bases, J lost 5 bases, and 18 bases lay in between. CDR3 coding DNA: TGCAGCGTTGAACTTCAAGGGGGGCAGGGGACTGAAGCTTTCTTT. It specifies CSVELQGGQGTEAFF.

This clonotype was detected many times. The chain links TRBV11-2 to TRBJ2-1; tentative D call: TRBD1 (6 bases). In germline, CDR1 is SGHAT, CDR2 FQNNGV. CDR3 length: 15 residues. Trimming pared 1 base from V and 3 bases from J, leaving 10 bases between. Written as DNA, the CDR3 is TGTGCCAGCAGCTTAGGGTCCAGGGGCTACAATGAGCAGTTCTTC. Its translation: CASSLGSRGYNEQFF.

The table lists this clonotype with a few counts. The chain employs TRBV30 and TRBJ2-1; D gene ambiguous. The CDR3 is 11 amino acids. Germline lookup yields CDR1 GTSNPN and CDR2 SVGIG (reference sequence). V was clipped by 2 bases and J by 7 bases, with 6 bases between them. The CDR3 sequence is CAWSMRNEQFF. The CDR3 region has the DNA TGTGCCTGGAGTATGAGAAATGAGCAGTTCTTC.

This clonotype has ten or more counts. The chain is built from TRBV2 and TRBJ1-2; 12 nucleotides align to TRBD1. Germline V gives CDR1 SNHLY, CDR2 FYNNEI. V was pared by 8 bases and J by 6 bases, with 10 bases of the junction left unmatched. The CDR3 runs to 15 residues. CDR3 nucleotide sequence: TGTGCCAGCTCCCTGTCCGGGACAGGGGGCGATGGCTACACCTTC. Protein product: CASSLSGTGGDGYTF.

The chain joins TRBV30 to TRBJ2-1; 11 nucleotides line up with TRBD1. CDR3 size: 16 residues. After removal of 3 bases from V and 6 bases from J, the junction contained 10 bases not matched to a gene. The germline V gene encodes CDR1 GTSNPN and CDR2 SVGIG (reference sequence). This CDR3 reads CAWSLFRDRGCNEQFF. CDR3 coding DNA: TGTGCCTGGAGCCTATTCCGGGACAGGGGGTGCAATGAGCAGTTCTTC.

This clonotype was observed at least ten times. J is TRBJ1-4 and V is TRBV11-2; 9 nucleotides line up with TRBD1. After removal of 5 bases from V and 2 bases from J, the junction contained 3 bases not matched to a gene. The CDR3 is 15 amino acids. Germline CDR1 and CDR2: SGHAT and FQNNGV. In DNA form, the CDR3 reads TGTGCCAGCAGCGTAACAGGGGGCACTAATGAAAAACTGTTTTTT. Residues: CASSVTGGTNEKLFF.

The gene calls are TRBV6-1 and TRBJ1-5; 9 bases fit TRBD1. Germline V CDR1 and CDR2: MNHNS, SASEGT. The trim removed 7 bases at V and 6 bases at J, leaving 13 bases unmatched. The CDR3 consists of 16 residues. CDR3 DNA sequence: TGTGCCAGCACATCAGAGTACAGGGGGCGCGGTCAGCCCCAGCATTTT. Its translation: CASTSEYRGRGQPQHF.

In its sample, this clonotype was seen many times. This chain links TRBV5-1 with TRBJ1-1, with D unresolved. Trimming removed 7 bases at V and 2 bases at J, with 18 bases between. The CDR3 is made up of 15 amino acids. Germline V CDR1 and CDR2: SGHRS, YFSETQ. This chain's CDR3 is CASAPQLAANTEAFF. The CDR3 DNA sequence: TGCGCCAGCGCCCCCCAGTTGGCCGCCAACACTGAAGCTTTCTTT.

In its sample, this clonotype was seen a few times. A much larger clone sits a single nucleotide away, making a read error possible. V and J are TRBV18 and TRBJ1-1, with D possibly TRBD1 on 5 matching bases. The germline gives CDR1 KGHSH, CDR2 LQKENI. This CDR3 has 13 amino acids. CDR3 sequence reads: CASTTPQGSEALF. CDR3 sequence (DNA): TGTGCCAGCACCACCCCCCAGGGATCTGAAGCTCTCTTT. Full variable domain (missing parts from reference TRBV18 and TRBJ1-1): NAGVMQNPRHLVRRRGQEARLRCSPMKGHSHVYWYRQLPEEGLKFMVYLQKENIIDESGMPKERFSAEFPKEGPSILRIQQVVRGDSAAYFCASTTPQGSEALFGQGTRLTVV.

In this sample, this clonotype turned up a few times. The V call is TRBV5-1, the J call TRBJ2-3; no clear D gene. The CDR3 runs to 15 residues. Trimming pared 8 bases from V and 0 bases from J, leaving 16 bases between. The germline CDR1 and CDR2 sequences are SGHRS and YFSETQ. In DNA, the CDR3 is TGCGCCAGTCGAGGCGCGGTTACTAGCACAGATACGCAGTATTTT. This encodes CASRGAVTSTDTQYF.

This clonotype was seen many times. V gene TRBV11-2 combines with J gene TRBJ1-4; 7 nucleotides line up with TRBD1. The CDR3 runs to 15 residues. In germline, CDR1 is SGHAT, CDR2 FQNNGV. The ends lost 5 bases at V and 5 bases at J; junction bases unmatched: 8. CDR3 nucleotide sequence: TGTGCCAGCAGCCCACCGACAGGGTCCAATGAAAAACTGTTTTTT. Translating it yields CASSPPTGSNEKLFF. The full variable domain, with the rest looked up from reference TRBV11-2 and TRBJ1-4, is EAGVAQSPRYKIIEKRQSVAFWCNPISGHATLYWYQQILGQGPKLLIQFQNNGVVDDSQLPKDRFSAERLKGVDSTLKIQPAKLEDSAVYLCASSPPTGSNEKLFFGSGTQLSVL.

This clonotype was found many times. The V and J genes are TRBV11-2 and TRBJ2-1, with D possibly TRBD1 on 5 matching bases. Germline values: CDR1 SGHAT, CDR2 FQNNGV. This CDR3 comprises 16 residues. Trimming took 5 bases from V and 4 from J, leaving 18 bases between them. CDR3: CASSPTPGSAYNEQFF. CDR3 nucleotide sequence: TGTGCCAGCAGCCCAACCCCAGGGTCCGCTTACAATGAGCAGTTCTTC. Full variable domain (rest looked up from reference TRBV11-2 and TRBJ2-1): EAGVAQSPRYKIIEKRQSVAFWCNPISGHATLYWYQQILGQGPKLLIQFQNNGVVDDSQLPKDRFSAERLKGVDSTLKIQPAKLEDSAVYLCASSPTPGSAYNEQFFGPGTRLTVL.

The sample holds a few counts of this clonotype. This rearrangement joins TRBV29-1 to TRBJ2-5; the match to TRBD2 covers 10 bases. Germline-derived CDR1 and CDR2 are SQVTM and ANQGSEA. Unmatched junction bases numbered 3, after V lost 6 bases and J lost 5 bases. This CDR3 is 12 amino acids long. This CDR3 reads CSVTLAGETQYF. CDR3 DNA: TGCAGCGTCACACTAGCGGGGGAGACCCAGTACTTC. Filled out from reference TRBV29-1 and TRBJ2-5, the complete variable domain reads SAVISQKPSRDICQRGTSLTIQCQVDSQVTMMFWYRQQPGQSLTLIATANQGSEATYESGFVIDKFPISRPNLTFSTLTVSNMSPEDSSIYLCSVTLAGETQYFGPGTRLLVL.

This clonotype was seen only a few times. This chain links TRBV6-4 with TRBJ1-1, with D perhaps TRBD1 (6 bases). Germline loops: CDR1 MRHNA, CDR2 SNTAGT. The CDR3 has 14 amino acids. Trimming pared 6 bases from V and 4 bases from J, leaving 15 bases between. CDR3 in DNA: TGTGCCAGCAGCCGCACAGGGTTGGGCACTGAAGCTTTCTTT. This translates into CASSRTGLGTEAFF.

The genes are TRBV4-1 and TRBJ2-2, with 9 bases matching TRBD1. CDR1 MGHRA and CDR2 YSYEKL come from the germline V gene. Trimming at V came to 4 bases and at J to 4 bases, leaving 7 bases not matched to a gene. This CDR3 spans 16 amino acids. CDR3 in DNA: TGCGCCAGCAGCCGTCCCGGGACAGGGATCACCGGGGAGCTGTTTTTT. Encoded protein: CASSRPGTGITGELFF.